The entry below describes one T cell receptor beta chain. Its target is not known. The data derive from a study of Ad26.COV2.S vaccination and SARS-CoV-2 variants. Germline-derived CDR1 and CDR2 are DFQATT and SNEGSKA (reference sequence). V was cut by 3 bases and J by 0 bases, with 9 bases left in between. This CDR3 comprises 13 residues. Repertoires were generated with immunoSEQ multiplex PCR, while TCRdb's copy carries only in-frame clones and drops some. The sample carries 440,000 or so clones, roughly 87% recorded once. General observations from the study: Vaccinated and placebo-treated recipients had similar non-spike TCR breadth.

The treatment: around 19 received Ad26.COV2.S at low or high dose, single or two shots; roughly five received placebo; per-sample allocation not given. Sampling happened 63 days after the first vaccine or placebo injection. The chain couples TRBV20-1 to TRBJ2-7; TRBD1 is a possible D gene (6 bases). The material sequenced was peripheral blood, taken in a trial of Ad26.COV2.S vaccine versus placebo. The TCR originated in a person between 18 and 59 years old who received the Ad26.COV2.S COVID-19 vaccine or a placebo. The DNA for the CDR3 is TGCAGTGCTAGTGGGGGCCGCTCCTACGAGCAGTACTTC. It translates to CSASGGRSYEQYF.